The rows below give T cell receptor beta chains drawn from one sample of a study of blood T cell repertoires in COVID-19. Clones were read by immunoSEQ multiplex PCR, and TCRdb kept only the in-frame ones, dropping some. In the table there are around 300,000 clones, about 87% of which are singletons. The sequenced sample was PBMCs or T cells enriched from blood (not recorded which). The receptors stem from a man aged 30-40 years who had recovered from COVID-19. The CDR3 runs from the conserved cysteine through the conserved F or W. Each record gives: D gene, V gene, J gene, clone size, CDR3 DNA, CDR3 protein. The D gene is left open where the match is weak. Part of the rows lack a size; the others show once, few, many or a class for expanded clones.

>NA|TRBV7-9|TRBJ2-1|NA
TGTGCCAGCAGCTTAGAAGGAGGGCTAGAGCAGTTCTTC
CASSLEGGLEQFF
>NA|TRBV28|TRBJ1-3|NA
TGTGCCAGCACCTTGTCCCAGGGGAGGGAGAGATCTGGAAACACCATATATTTT
CASTLSQGRERSGNTIYF
>NA|TRBV7-2|TRBJ2-4|few
TGTGCCAGCAGCCTCTCCGGGGGGCAGGGCAAAAACATTCAGTACTTC
CASSLSGGQGKNIQYF
>TRBD1|TRBV28|TRBJ1-5|NA
TGTGCCAGCAGTTCTGGACAGGGCTACAATCAGCCCCAGCATTTT
CASSSGQGYNQPQHF
>TRBD1|TRBV28|TRBJ2-7|NA
TGTGCCAGCAGCACCCGCGGGACAGGGGCTTCCTACGAGCAGTACTTC
CASSTRGTGASYEQYF
>NA|TRBV18|TRBJ2-5|NA
TGTGCCAGCTCGACCTCCTCGGGTGGAGAGACCCAGTACTTC
CASSTSSGGETQYF
>TRBD1|TRBV10-3|TRBJ2-6|few
TGTGCCATCAGTGCAGGGGGAAGAGGGGCCAACGTCCTGACTTTC
CAISAGGRGANVLTF
>NA|TRBV7-2|TRBJ1-2|NA
TGTGCCAGCAGCTGGACGTCCATGGGGGGAGGTGGCTACACCTTC
CASSWTSMGGGGYTF
>NA|TRBV7-2|TRBJ1-3|once
TGTGCCAGCAGCTTAGCTAGGGGTTCAGGAAACACCATATATTTT
CASSLARGSGNTIYF
>TRBD1|TRBV6-1|TRBJ2-7|NA
TGTGCCAGTAAGACCGGGACAGGGTACTACGAGCAGTACTTC
CASKTGTGYYEQYF
>TRBD1|TRBV9|TRBJ2-7|NA
TGTGCCAGCAGCGTCAAAGGACAGGGGTTATACTTC
CASSVKGQGLYF
>NA|TRBV27|TRBJ1-1|NA
TGTGCCAGCAGACAGGGCCCCATTATGAACACTGAAGCTTTCTTT
CASRQGPIMNTEAFF
>TRBD2|TRBV12-3/TRBV12-4|TRBJ2-1|NA
TGTGCCAGCAGCACCCAATGGGGGGGTGAGCAGTTCTTC
CASSTQWGGEQFF
>NA|TRBV27|TRBJ1-2|NA
TGTGCCAGCAGTTTAAGTCTAGGAGGTGGCTACACCTTC
CASSLSLGGGYTF
>NA|TRBV10-1|TRBJ2-7|NA
TGCGCCAGCAGTGAGTACCTAGCGTTCCTCACCGGAAGCTCCTACGAGCAGTACTTC
CASSEYLAFLTGSSYEQYF
>TRBD2|TRBV24-1|TRBJ2-5|NA
TGTGCCACCAGTAAGGGCGGGGGGCCTCAAGAGACCCAGTACTTC
CATSKGGGPQETQYF
>NA|TRBV10-1|TRBJ1-2|NA
TGCGCCAGCCAAGGCCGACCAGGGGACTATGGCTACACCTTC
CASQGRPGDYGYTF